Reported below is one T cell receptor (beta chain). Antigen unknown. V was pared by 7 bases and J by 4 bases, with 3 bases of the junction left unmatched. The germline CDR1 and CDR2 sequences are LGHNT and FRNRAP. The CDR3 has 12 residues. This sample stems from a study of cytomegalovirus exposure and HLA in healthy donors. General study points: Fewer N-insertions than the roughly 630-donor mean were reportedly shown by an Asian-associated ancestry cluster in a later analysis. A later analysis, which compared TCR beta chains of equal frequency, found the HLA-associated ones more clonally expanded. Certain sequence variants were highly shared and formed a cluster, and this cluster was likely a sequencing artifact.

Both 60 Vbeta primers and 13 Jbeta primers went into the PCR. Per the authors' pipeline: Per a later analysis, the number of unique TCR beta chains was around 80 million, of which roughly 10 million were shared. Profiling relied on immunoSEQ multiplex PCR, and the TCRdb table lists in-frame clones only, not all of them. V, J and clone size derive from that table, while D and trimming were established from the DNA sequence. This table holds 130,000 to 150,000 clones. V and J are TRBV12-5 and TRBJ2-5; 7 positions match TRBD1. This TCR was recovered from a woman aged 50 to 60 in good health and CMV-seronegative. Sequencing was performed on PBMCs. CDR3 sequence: CASERTGETQYF. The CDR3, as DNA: TGTGCTAGTGAAAGGACAGGAGAGACCCAGTACTTC.